These 24 T cell receptor beta chains came from one sample sequenced in a study of blood T cell repertoires in COVID-19. The protocol was immunoSEQ multiplex PCR, while the TCRdb copy is restricted to in-frame clones and leaves out a portion. Here the sample spans about 190,000 clones, about 88% being singletons. What was sequenced was peripheral blood. These receptors originate from a man aged 25 to 45 with acute or convalescent COVID-19.

J is TRBJ2-1 and V is TRBV5-1; D call uncertain. The V end lost 6 bases, the J end lost 5 bases, and 6 bases lay between the germline ends. The germline gives CDR1 SGHRS, CDR2 YFSETQ. This CDR3 has 11 amino acids. The CDR3 sequence is CASTVHNEQFF. The CDR3, as DNA: TGCGCCAGCACCGTCCACAATGAGCAGTTCTTC.

This sequence joins TRBV30 and TRBJ1-6; 7 positions agree with TRBD1. The CDR3 length is 12 residues. Trimming took 8 bases from V and 5 from J; bases not matched to a gene: 3. CDR1 is GTSNPN, CDR2 SVGIG, per germline (reference sequence). CDR3 DNA: TGTGCCGGGACAGTCAATAATTCACCCCTCCACTTT. The encoded protein is CAGTVNNSPLHF.

The chain carries TRBV5-6 and TRBJ2-7, with TRBD1 matching over 8 bases. The CDR3 has 14 amino acids. V shed 1 base, J shed 3 bases, and the junction held 3 bases outside the gene matches. Germline V gene lookup returns CDR1 SGHDT and CDR2 YYEEEE. CDR3 DNA: TGTGCCAGCAGCTTGAGGGACAGGTACTACGAGCAGTACTTC. As protein: CASSLRDRYYEQYF.

The CDR3 is CASSLTGGFGYTF. CDR3 sequence (DNA): TGTGCCAGCAGTTTAACAGGGGGATTTGGCTACACCTTC. This chain joins TRBV28 and TRBJ1-2, with TRBD1 matching 8 bases. V gave up 2 bases and J gave up 7 bases; unmatched junction bases: 3. The CDR3 runs to 13 residues. Germline values: CDR1 MDHEN, CDR2 SYDVKM.

The rearrangement links TRBV9 to TRBJ2-3, with D possibly being TRBD1 (8 bases). V was cut by 0 bases and J by 0 bases, with 14 bases left in between. The germline V gene encodes CDR1 SGDLS and CDR2 YYNGEE. CDR3 length: 17 residues. CDR3 sequence: CASSVAGGQASTDTQYF. The CDR3 DNA is TGTGCCAGCAGCGTAGCGGGGGGACAGGCAAGCACAGATACGCAGTATTTT. Together with reference TRBV9 and TRBJ2-3, the CDR3 gives the full variable domain: DSGVTQTPKHLITATGQRVTLRCSPRSGDLSVYWYQQSLDQGLQFLIQYYNGEERAKGNILERFSAQQFPDLHSELNLSSLELGDSALYFCASSVAGGQASTDTQYFGPGTRLTVL.

This sequence joins TRBV6-6 and TRBJ2-6; 8 nucleotides agree with TRBD1. The germline gives CDR1 MNHNY, CDR2 SVGAGI (reference sequence). V lost 5 bases and J lost 3; bases outside the gene matches: 9. This CDR3 is 17 amino acids long. CDR3 amino acids: CASSPRTGSSGANVLTF. Here the CDR3 DNA reads TGTGCCAGCAGTCCACGGACAGGGAGTAGTGGGGCCAACGTCCTGACTTTC.

The V call is TRBV7-3, the J call TRBJ2-7; 11 bases map to TRBD1. Germline loops: CDR1 SGHTA, CDR2 FQGTGA. V was pared by 4 bases and J by 5 bases, with 4 bases of the junction left unmatched. This CDR3 comprises 14 residues. For the CDR3, the DNA is TGTGCCAGCAGCTCAGGACAGGGGGCTAACGAGCAGTACTTC. Translated: CASSSGQGANEQYF.

The rearrangement uses TRBV19 and TRBJ1-5; no reliable D call. This CDR3 has 16 residues. Per the germline V gene, CDR1 is LNHDA and CDR2 is SQIVND (reference sequence). V was trimmed by 0 bases and J by 7 bases, leaving 16 bases between them. In nucleotides, the CDR3 is TGTGCCAGTAGTATAGAAGGAGGTGGCAGCAGGCAGCCCCAGCATTTT. Its translation is CASSIEGGGSRQPQHF.

This chain connects TRBV28 to TRBJ1-2; D possibly corresponds to TRBD1 (5 bases). Germline assignment: CDR1 MDHEN and CDR2 SYDVKM. The CDR3 runs 15 residues. The V and J ends lost 8 bases and 4 bases respectively, with 20 bases between them. This CDR3 reads CASLDQQVGIYGYTF. Written as DNA, the CDR3 is TGTGCCAGCCTGGACCAACAGGTGGGGATCTATGGCTACACCTTC.

This chain uses TRBV10-3 with TRBJ1-5; D is possibly TRBD1 (5 bases). The V end lost 3 bases, the J end lost 0 bases, and 9 bases lay between the germline ends. Germline CDR1 ENHRY, CDR2 SYGVKD. The CDR3 has 15 residues. CDR3 in amino acids: CAISETGYSNQPQHF. CDR3 DNA: TGTGCCATCAGTGAAACAGGTTATAGCAATCAGCCCCAGCATTTT.

This clone occurred a few times. The genes are TRBV19 and TRBJ1-1; D remains ambiguous. CDR3 length equals 14 residues. Trimming removed 6 bases at V and 0 bases at J, with 11 bases between. The germline CDR1 and CDR2 sequences are LNHDA and SQIVND (reference sequence). The CDR3 bases are TGTGCCAGTAGCGACTTCCAATTGAACACTGAAGCTTTCTTT. Encoded protein: CASSDFQLNTEAFF.

The chain joins TRBV5-1 to TRBJ2-1; tentative D call: TRBD2 (6 bases). From germline, CDR1 is SGHRS and CDR2 YFSETQ. This CDR3 is built from 15 residues. With 0 bases removed from V and 5 bases from J, the gap between germline ends came to 12 bases. The CDR3 region is CASSLGGVDNNEQFF. CDR3 in DNA: TGCGCCAGCAGCTTGGGCGGGGTTGATAACAATGAGCAGTTCTTC.

The chain employs TRBV4-1 and TRBJ2-7; 10 bases are a match to TRBD1. Losses at the gene ends were 4 bases for V and 3 bases for J; bases not matched to a gene: 9. The CDR3 is made up of 16 amino acids. CDR1 and CDR2 (germline): MGHRA, YSYEKL. The CDR3 sequence is CASSRLAGTGVYEQYF. CDR3 sequence (DNA): TGCGCCAGCAGCCGACTTGCCGGGACAGGGGTCTACGAGCAGTACTTC.

The rearrangement uses TRBV3-1 (or the pseudogene TRBV3-2) and TRBJ1-2; D unclear. The CDR3 is made up of 14 amino acids. CDR1 and CDR2 (germline): LGHDT, YNNKEL (reference sequence). Trimming cost V 0 bases and J 9 bases, with 14 bases left between them. This chain's CDR3 is CASSQDYQSSSYTF. CDR3 bases: TGTGCCAGCAGCCAAGACTATCAAAGTTCGAGCTACACCTTC.

The chain carries TRBV2 and TRBJ2-7, with 7 nucleotides matching TRBD2. Per the germline V gene, CDR1 is SNHLY and CDR2 is FYNNEI. The V gene end was trimmed by 5 bases and the J gene end by 3 bases; junction bases not matched to a gene: 10. The CDR3 length is 15 residues. The CDR3 bases are TGTGCCAGCAGTAATGGGGCGGGAGTAGGCTACGAGCAGTACTTC. Translated, it gives CASSNGAGVGYEQYF. The entire variable domain, with the rest obtained from reference TRBV2 and TRBJ2-7, is as follows: EPEVTQTPSHQVTQMGQEVILRCVPISNHLYFYWYRQILGQKVEFLVSFYNNEISEKSEIFDDQFSVERPDGSNFTLKIRSTKLEDSAMYFCASSNGAGVGYEQYFGPGTRLTVT.

The V call is TRBV5-1, the J call TRBJ2-4; tentatively, D is TRBD1 (5 bases). The CDR3 consists of 14 residues. V lost 0 bases to trimming and J lost 8 bases, with 12 bases between them. Germline CDR1 is SGHRS and CDR2 is YFSETQ. In nucleotides, the CDR3 is TGCGCCAGCAGCTTGGCAGGCTTAGGGGACATTCAGTACTTC. This encodes CASSLAGLGDIQYF.

The V gene is TRBV10-3, the J gene TRBJ2-4; no reliable D call. V shed 3 bases and J shed 2 bases, with 8 bases lying between them. The length of the CDR3 is 14 residues. CDR1 ENHRY and CDR2 SYGVKD come from the germline V gene. CDR3 residues: CAISDEQPKNIQYF. The DNA of the CDR3 is TGTGCCATCAGTGACGAACAGCCCAAAAACATTCAGTACTTC.

The rearrangement uses TRBV5-6 and TRBJ1-2; 7 nucleotides line up with TRBD1. With 4 bases clipped from V and 2 bases from J, the junction kept 5 bases outside the gene matches. Germline V lookup: CDR1 SGHDT, CDR2 YYEEEE. The CDR3 extends over 14 amino acids. CDR3 amino acids: CASSLPRGNYGYTF. CDR3 bases: TGTGCCAGCAGCCTACCCAGGGGGAACTATGGCTACACCTTC.

The chain recombines TRBV5-4 with TRBJ1-6; D call uncertain. V dropped 4 bases and J dropped 8 bases, with 13 bases sitting between them. This CDR3 is built from 14 residues. Per the germline V gene, CDR1 is SGHNT and CDR2 is YYREEE (reference sequence). This CDR3 is CASSRRSVDSPLHF. As DNA, the CDR3 is TGTGCCAGCAGCCGGAGGAGTGTAGATTCACCCCTCCACTTT.

This chain joins TRBV10-3 and TRBJ1-1; D uncertain. The germline V gene has CDR1 ENHRY and CDR2 SYGVKD. Between the trimmed V and J ends, which lost 2 bases and 8 bases, there was a span of 15 bases. The CDR3 contains 14 residues. The CDR3 nucleotides read TGTGCCATCAGTGAGGTCGGGGATTTAGTGGAAGCTTTCTTT. Translation: CAISEVGDLVEAFF.

This chain connects TRBV28 to TRBJ2-3, with 7 bases lining up with TRBD1. The CDR3 is 13 amino acids. Germline CDR1 reads MDHEN; CDR2 reads SYDVKM. V lost 5 bases and J lost 3; bases outside the gene matches: 2. The CDR3 nucleotides read TGTGCCAGCAGTCAGGGGGTGACAGATACGCAGTATTTT. Its protein product is CASSQGVTDTQYF.

This chain joins TRBV6-5 and TRBJ2-4, with D possibly TRBD1 on 6 matching bases. Trimming took 6 bases from V and 6 from J, leaving 15 bases between them. This CDR3 is 14 amino acids long. Germline assignment: CDR1 MNHEY and CDR2 SVGAGI. The CDR3: CASRSPGTSNIQYF. The CDR3 region has the DNA TGTGCCAGCAGGAGCCCAGGGACATCAAACATTCAGTACTTC.

The chain is built from TRBV6-5 and TRBJ2-3; D may be TRBD1 (5 bases). Trimming pared 5 bases from V and 2 bases from J, leaving 11 bases between. The germline V gene has CDR1 MNHEY and CDR2 SVGAGI. The CDR3 covers 14 residues. The CDR3 DNA reads TGTGCCAGCAGTAGACAGCAGTACACAGATACGCAGTATTTT. The encoded protein is CASSRQQYTDTQYF.

This clone was detected once. V usage is TRBV3-1 (or the pseudogene TRBV3-2) and J usage is TRBJ2-2, with 15 bases matching TRBD2. The CDR3 is 16 amino acids. Trimming at V came to 8 bases and at J to 3 bases, leaving 4 bases not matched to a gene. Germline values: CDR1 LGHDT, CDR2 YNNKEL (reference sequence). DNA for the CDR3: TGTGCCAGCGGACTAGCGGGAGGGCCTGACACCGGGGAGCTGTTTTTT. It encodes CASGLAGGPDTGELFF.